The rows below give T cell receptor beta chains drawn from one sample of a study of cytomegalovirus exposure and HLA in healthy donors. Only in-frame clones appear in the TCRdb table, and some are missing; sequencing was by immunoSEQ multiplex PCR. The sample totals around 130,000 clones. Input material: PBMCs. The receptors shown here come from a woman aged 40 to 50 in good health and CMV-seronegative. Each CDR3 is given without its conserved first and last residue. The order of the fields is CDR3 protein, D gene, V gene, J gene. D genes are given only for firm matches.

CDR3 protein: ASSENRQSYGYT
D gene: -
V gene: TRBV6-1
J gene: TRBJ1-2

CDR3 protein: SVGDRANTEAF
D gene: TRBD1
V gene: TRBV29-1
J gene: TRBJ1-1

CDR3 protein: ASSVGQLNTGELF
D gene: -
V gene: TRBV5-1
J gene: TRBJ2-2

CDR3 protein: ASSSGRTGSSADTQY
D gene: -
V gene: TRBV5-1
J gene: TRBJ2-3

CDR3 protein: ASSLLTEYSNQPQH
D gene: -
V gene: TRBV28
J gene: TRBJ1-5

CDR3 protein: ASSLNRELGDYGYT
D gene: -
V gene: TRBV7-2
J gene: TRBJ1-2

CDR3 protein: ASSSTSGVSTDTQY
D gene: TRBD2
V gene: TRBV5-1
J gene: TRBJ2-3

CDR3 protein: ASSKLEGNTIY
D gene: -
V gene: TRBV19
J gene: TRBJ1-3

CDR3 protein: ASSLQETQY
D gene: -
V gene: TRBV7-2
J gene: TRBJ2-5

CDR3 protein: ASSQVWQSHRQF
D gene: -
V gene: TRBV4-2
J gene: TRBJ2-1

CDR3 protein: ASGTGAEFGQPQH
D gene: TRBD1
V gene: TRBV9
J gene: TRBJ1-5

CDR3 protein: ASAREGKYGYT
D gene: -
V gene: TRBV6-5
J gene: TRBJ1-2

CDR3 protein: ASSPRTGGARAF
D gene: TRBD1
V gene: TRBV19
J gene: TRBJ1-1

CDR3 protein: ASSHSRANVLT
D gene: -
V gene: TRBV9
J gene: TRBJ2-6

CDR3 protein: ASVPQPTGGNTIY
D gene: TRBD1
V gene: TRBV6-1
J gene: TRBJ1-3

CDR3 protein: ASSPSTRNTDTQY
D gene: -
V gene: TRBV5-4
J gene: TRBJ2-3

CDR3 protein: ASRPSDRANQPQH
D gene: -
V gene: TRBV6-5
J gene: TRBJ1-5

CDR3 protein: ASSLAAGAGGELF
D gene: -
V gene: TRBV5-1
J gene: TRBJ2-2

CDR3 protein: ASSPTGGFGAF
D gene: -
V gene: TRBV27
J gene: TRBJ1-1

CDR3 protein: ASSLPLAGRGGELF
D gene: TRBD2
V gene: TRBV5-4
J gene: TRBJ2-2

CDR3 protein: ASSARGRGYT
D gene: -
V gene: TRBV9
J gene: TRBJ1-2

CDR3 protein: ASSLRREGYT
D gene: -
V gene: TRBV28
J gene: TRBJ1-2

CDR3 protein: ASSHRGGAGTEAF
D gene: -
V gene: TRBV19
J gene: TRBJ1-1

CDR3 protein: ASSRQPSNEKLF
D gene: -
V gene: TRBV6-1
J gene: TRBJ1-4

CDR3 protein: ASSDGATNEKLF
D gene: -
V gene: TRBV2
J gene: TRBJ1-4

CDR3 protein: ASSPWGQFYEQY
D gene: -
V gene: TRBV28
J gene: TRBJ2-7

CDR3 protein: ASSKSSLVLGGDRKTYGYT
D gene: -
V gene: TRBV27
J gene: TRBJ1-2

CDR3 protein: ATQTDSGNTIY
D gene: -
V gene: TRBV10-3
J gene: TRBJ1-3

CDR3 protein: AISSTGRTEAF
D gene: -
V gene: TRBV10-3
J gene: TRBJ1-1